The 25 T cell receptor beta chains below all came from one sample that was sequenced in a study of T cell changes during pregnancy in multiple sclerosis. TCRdb's copy holds only in-frame clones and misses some; the assay was immunoSEQ multiplex PCR. The sample lists roughly 47,000 clones, 75% to 90% occurring once. Material: CD8+ T cells from peripheral blood mononuclear cells, obtained in the second trimester of pregnancy. The receptors stem from a female donor with multiple sclerosis, enrolled in a pregnancy study.

V is TRBV19 and J is TRBJ2-3; weak D call: TRBD2 (7 bases). The CDR3 runs to 16 residues. Germline V lookup: CDR1 LNHDA, CDR2 SQIVND (reference sequence). V lost 2 bases and J 6 bases, leaving 18 bases between the germline ends. The CDR3 region has the DNA TGTGCCAGTAGTATACCTGCGGGAGAGGGGGACGATACGCAGTATTTT. Protein: CASSIPAGEGDDTQYF.

This sequence joins TRBV11-2 and TRBJ2-7; D ambiguous. The CDR3 loop spans 14 amino acids. Germline V gene lookup returns CDR1 SGHAT and CDR2 FQNNGV. Trimming took 0 bases from V and 2 from J, leaving 8 bases between them. The chain's CDR3 is CASSLEAETYEQYF. CDR3 in DNA: TGTGCCAGCAGCTTAGAAGCTGAAACCTACGAGCAGTACTTC.

The V and J genes are TRBV6-6 and TRBJ1-1; the match to TRBD1 covers 7 bases. The CDR3 consists of 14 residues. Trimming at V came to 7 bases and at J to 3 bases, leaving 8 bases not matched to a gene. CDR1 is MNHNY and CDR2 is SVGAGI in the germline V gene (reference sequence). The CDR3 nucleotides read TGTGCCAGCAAGACTGACAGGGCACACACTGAAGCTTTCTTT. This sequence encodes CASKTDRAHTEAFF.

The chain carries TRBV4-1 and TRBJ2-7, with 7 bases fitting TRBD2. Germline V CDR1 and CDR2: MGHRA, YSYEKL. The CDR3 consists of 12 residues. The J segment lost 6 bases and the V segment lost 3 bases, leaving 2 bases of the junction unmatched. CDR3 region: CASSHAGVEQYF. In DNA form, the CDR3 reads TGCGCCAGCAGCCACGCGGGGGTCGAGCAGTACTTC.

The V call is TRBV9, the J call TRBJ2-6; D gene unclear. This CDR3 contains 17 residues. CDR1 is SGDLS and CDR2 is YYNGEE in the germline V gene. Trimming removed 2 bases from V and 0 bases from J, with 12 bases in between. The CDR3 bases are TGTGCCAGCAGCGTGGAGAGCCTAAGCTCTGGGGCCAACGTCCTGACTTTC. Protein: CASSVESLSSGANVLTF. The full variable domain, completed using reference TRBV9 and TRBJ2-6, is DSGVTQTPKHLITATGQRVTLRCSPRSGDLSVYWYQQSLDQGLQFLIQYYNGEERAKGNILERFSAQQFPDLHSELNLSSLELGDSALYFCASSVESLSSGANVLTFGAGSRLTVL.

The chain combines TRBV7-9 with TRBJ1-2, with TRBD1 identical over 9 bases. Per germline, CDR1 SEHNR and CDR2 FQNEAQ (reference sequence). Unmatched junction bases numbered 7, after V lost 5 bases and J lost 6 bases. The CDR3 consists of 14 residues. Here the CDR3 DNA reads TGTGCCAGCAGCCCCCCGGGACAGGGCAATGGCTACACCTTC. Its translation is CASSPPGQGNGYTF.

The count of this clone is one. V usage is TRBV30 and J usage is TRBJ2-7, with 7 nucleotides matching TRBD1. With 0 bases clipped from V and 2 bases from J, the junction kept 4 bases outside the gene matches. The germline CDR1 and CDR2 sequences are GTSNPN and SVGIG (reference sequence). The CDR3 sequence is 14 residues long. CDR3: CAWSVDQGAYEQYF. CDR3 sequence (DNA): TGTGCCTGGAGTGTAGATCAGGGGGCCTACGAGCAGTACTTC.

The J gene is TRBJ2-3, the V gene TRBV6-6; 8 positions match TRBD1. CDR3 length: 14 residues. Germline V gene data show CDR1 as MNHNY and CDR2 as SVGAGI (reference sequence). J was trimmed by 12 bases and V by 7 bases; bases with no gene match: 15. CDR3 protein: CASTLRPDRGLQYF. The CDR3 region has the DNA TGTGCCAGCACCCTCAGACCCGACAGGGGACTTCAGTATTTT.

Only a few counts were recorded for this clone. The chain combines TRBV6-4 with TRBJ2-2, with D possibly matching TRBD1 (6 bases). V was pared by 0 bases and J by 2 bases, with 7 bases between. Per germline, CDR1 MRHNA and CDR2 SNTAGT. This CDR3 has 15 residues. The CDR3 sequence: CASSDSGQNTGELFF. CDR3 in DNA: TGTGCCAGCAGTGACTCGGGACAAAACACCGGGGAGCTGTTTTTT.

This chain links TRBV7-9 with TRBJ2-7; D is possibly TRBD1 (5 bases). V gave up 5 bases and J gave up 4 bases, with 9 bases separating them. Germline V gene sequence: CDR1 SEHNR, CDR2 FQNEAQ (reference sequence). This CDR3 region has 12 residues. The CDR3 DNA sequence: TGTGCCAGCAGCCGGCAGGGATACGAGCAGTACTTC. Residues: CASSRQGYEQYF.

J is TRBJ1-1 and V is TRBV10-1, with D tentatively TRBD1 (5 bases). The CDR3 sequence is 14 residues long. V was pared by 6 bases and J by 4 bases, with 15 bases between. CDR1 is WNHNN and CDR2 is SYGVQD in the germline V gene (reference sequence). The CDR3 loop is CASSETAPITEAFF. CDR3 DNA: TGCGCCAGCAGCGAGACAGCCCCGATCACTGAAGCTTTCTTT.

This clone is a singleton in its sample. This sequence joins TRBV6-6 and TRBJ1-5; D remains unclear. The V gene's germline CDR1 is MNHNY and CDR2 SVGAGI (reference sequence). The CDR3 runs 15 residues. V was pared by 0 bases and J by 7 bases, with 13 bases between. The CDR3 sequence is CASSYSRARPQPQHF. CDR3 DNA: TGTGCCAGCAGTTACTCGAGGGCAAGACCGCAGCCCCAGCATTTT.

The J gene is TRBJ1-1, the V gene TRBV7-9, with 7 bases aligning to TRBD1. The CDR3 sequence is 16 residues long. Per germline, CDR1 SEHNR and CDR2 FQNEAQ (reference sequence). J gave up 5 bases and V 5 bases, and 14 bases lay outside the gene matches. Here the CDR3 reads CASSRPLTGFETEAFF. In DNA form, the CDR3 reads TGTGCCAGCAGCCGACCCCTGACAGGGTTCGAGACTGAAGCTTTCTTT.

A few counts support this clone. This sequence joins TRBV20-1 and TRBJ2-1, with D maybe TRBD2 (5 bases). Germline V gives CDR1 DFQATT, CDR2 SNEGSKA (reference sequence). Trimming removed 7 bases from V and 5 bases from J, with 6 bases in between. The CDR3 sequence is 10 residues long. Written as DNA, the CDR3 is TGCAGTGTGGAGGACAATGAGCAGTTCTTC. Amino acid sequence: CSVEDNEQFF.

The chain is built from TRBV29-1 and TRBJ2-5; D call uncertain. V gave up 7 bases and J gave up 4 bases, with 7 bases separating them. Per the germline V gene, CDR1 is SQVTM and CDR2 is ANQGSEA. The CDR3 is 10 amino acids. The CDR3 reads CSAKSETQYF. The CDR3 DNA is TGCAGCGCTAAATCAGAGACCCAGTACTTC.

This rearrangement joins TRBV5-8 to TRBJ2-5, with D possibly matching TRBD2 (5 bases). CDR3 size: 15 residues. CDR1 is SGHTS, CDR2 YDEGEE, per germline. V lost 2 bases and J 1 base, leaving 12 bases between the germline ends. The DNA of the CDR3 is TGTGCCAGCAGCTTATTTGGACTCCTCCAAGAGACCCAGTACTTC. Translated: CASSLFGLLQETQYF.

This chain joins TRBV29-1 and TRBJ1-1; TRBD1 matches at 11 bases. After removal of 6 bases from V and 4 bases from J, the junction contained 7 bases not matched to a gene. Germline V lookup: CDR1 SQVTM, CDR2 ANQGSEA. The CDR3 is 14 amino acids. The CDR3 nucleotides read TGCAGCGTGACACGAGGGACAGGGGGCACTGAAGCTTTCTTT. Amino acids: CSVTRGTGGTEAFF.

This clone has a single count. The chain links TRBV29-1 to TRBJ2-3; 7 bases agree with TRBD2. The CDR3 length is 13 residues. Germline lookup yields CDR1 SQVTM and CDR2 ANQGSEA. J lost 4 bases, V lost 4 bases, and 5 bases had no gene match. The chain's CDR3 is CSVVGGGADTQYF. The CDR3 DNA reads TGCAGCGTTGTAGGCGGGGGTGCAGATACGCAGTATTTT.

The rearrangement uses TRBV9 and TRBJ1-1, with D unclear. The germline V gene has CDR1 SGDLS and CDR2 YYNGEE. Trimming removed 0 bases at V and 1 base at J, with 7 bases between. The CDR3 consists of 14 residues. The CDR3 spells CASSVGGSNTEAFF. The CDR3 DNA reads TGTGCCAGCAGCGTAGGCGGGTCGAACACTGAAGCTTTCTTT.

J is TRBJ2-6 and V is TRBV9, with 7 bases matching TRBD1. Trimming at V came to 1 base and at J to 4 bases, leaving 14 bases not matched to a gene. The CDR3 extends over 19 amino acids. Germline assignment: CDR1 SGDLS and CDR2 YYNGEE. The CDR3 nucleotides are TGTGCCAGCAGCGTAAGGGGACAGAAGGCATCGACAGGGGCCAACGTCCTGACTTTC. Its protein product is CASSVRGQKASTGANVLTF.

The genes are TRBV15 and TRBJ2-5, with TRBD2 identical over 7 bases. There are 17 residues in the CDR3. CDR1 and CDR2 from the germline V gene are LNHNV and YYDKDF (reference sequence). With V trimmed by 2 bases and J by 2 bases, 11 bases remained unmatched. The CDR3 region has the DNA TGTGCCACCAGCAGATCCACCCTTACTAGCGCTCAAGAGACCCAGTACTTC. Encoded protein: CATSRSTLTSAQETQYF.

The rearrangement links TRBV10-3 to TRBJ2-6, with D tentatively TRBD1 (5 bases). V lost 4 bases, J lost 2 bases, and 12 bases lay in between. The CDR3 is 16 amino acids. CDR1 is ENHRY and CDR2 is SYGVKD in the germline V gene. The CDR3 bases are TGTGCCATCAGTGGGAACAGGTTAACTGGGGCCAACGTCCTGACTTTC. It yields the protein CAISGNRLTGANVLTF.

The chain recombines TRBV7-2 with TRBJ2-7; 7 bases map to TRBD1. The V gene end was trimmed by 1 base and the J gene end by 3 bases; junction bases not matched to a gene: 9. The CDR3 has 16 residues. Germline-derived CDR1 and CDR2 are SGHTA and FQGNSA. The CDR3 protein is CASSLGPRQGVYEQYF. In DNA, the CDR3 is TGTGCCAGCAGCTTAGGTCCTCGACAGGGTGTCTACGAGCAGTACTTC.

The chain employs TRBV6-5 and TRBJ1-5; TRBD1 agrees at 7 bases. The trim removed 5 bases at V and 7 bases at J, leaving 8 bases unmatched. CDR3 length equals 14 residues. Germline V CDR1 and CDR2: MNHEY, SVGAGI. The CDR3 DNA reads as TGTGCCAGCAGTCTAGGGGGCGCGAGGCAGCCCCAGCATTTT. This gives the protein CASSLGGARQPQHF.

The J gene is TRBJ2-1, the V gene TRBV6-5; 9 bases are a match to TRBD1. The J segment lost 8 bases and the V segment lost 5 bases, leaving 10 bases of the junction unmatched. The germline V gene encodes CDR1 MNHEY and CDR2 SVGAGI. The CDR3 sequence is 15 residues long. The CDR3 loop is CASSTGGWGGDEQFF. The CDR3 coding sequence is TGTGCCAGCAGTACAGGGGGCTGGGGGGGCGATGAGCAGTTCTTC.